This is a list of T cell receptor beta chains from one sample in a study of cytomegalovirus exposure and HLA in healthy donors. The assay was immunoSEQ multiplex PCR, and TCRdb's table has in-frame clones only and misses some. The table lists more than 200,000 clones, approximately 79% of them singletons, with 1.5% to 2% in the top ten. The sequencing input was PBMCs. The receptors here all came from a male donor in good health and CMV-seronegative. Each CDR3 is given with its conserved first and last residue. A D gene is named only where the DNA matches it firmly. Clone size is given for some rows only: seen once, a few or many times, or a class if the clone is expanded.

j_gene: TRBJ2-3
d_gene: -
v_gene: TRBV4-3
abundance: few
CDR3nt: TGCGCCAGCAGCCAAGGCGGCGGACCAGGGGGGAGTGATACGCAGTATTTT
CDR3aa: CASSQGGGPGGSDTQYF

j_gene: TRBJ2-7
d_gene: TRBD1
v_gene: TRBV4-3
abundance: -
CDR3nt: TGCGCCAGCAGCCAAGAGGACAGGGGTAGTGACGAGCAGTACTTC
CDR3aa: CASSQEDRGSDEQYF

j_gene: TRBJ1-3
d_gene: -
v_gene: TRBV7-6
abundance: -
CDR3nt: TGTGCCAGCAGCTTATCGAGGGCAATCTCTGGAAACACCATATATTTT
CDR3aa: CASSLSRAISGNTIYF

j_gene: TRBJ2-7
d_gene: -
v_gene: TRBV4-1
abundance: -
CDR3nt: TGCGCCAGCAGCCTCATCATGGGGGCTGGACAGCCCTACGAGCAGTACTTC
CDR3aa: CASSLIMGAGQPYEQYF

j_gene: TRBJ1-1
d_gene: -
v_gene: TRBV11-3
abundance: once
CDR3nt: TGTGCCAGCAGCCACGGACAGAACACTGAAGCTTTCTTT
CDR3aa: CASSHGQNTEAFF

j_gene: TRBJ2-5
d_gene: TRBD2
v_gene: TRBV11-1
abundance: -
CDR3nt: TGTGCCAGCAGCCGAGGACTAGCGCGAGAGACCCAGTACTTC
CDR3aa: CASSRGLARETQYF

j_gene: TRBJ2-7
d_gene: -
v_gene: TRBV5-1
abundance: few
CDR3nt: TGCGCCAGCAGCCTGGTAAGGCAGGTGCCCTCCTACGAGCAGTACTTC
CDR3aa: CASSLVRQVPSYEQYF

j_gene: TRBJ2-7
d_gene: -
v_gene: TRBV5-1
abundance: few
CDR3nt: TGCGCCAGCAGCTCGGGGAGCTCCTACGAGCAGTACTTC
CDR3aa: CASSSGSSYEQYF

j_gene: TRBJ1-1
d_gene: TRBD1
v_gene: TRBV19
abundance: few
CDR3nt: TGTGCCAGTAACCATCTGGACAGGTACACTGAAGCTTTCTTT
CDR3aa: CASNHLDRYTEAFF

j_gene: TRBJ2-1
d_gene: TRBD2
v_gene: TRBV18
abundance: -
CDR3nt: TGTGCCAGCTCACCCCCAGGACTAGCGGCGAATGAGCAGTTCTTC
CDR3aa: CASSPPGLAANEQFF

j_gene: TRBJ1-4
d_gene: -
v_gene: TRBV4-3
abundance: -
CDR3nt: TGCGCCAGCAGCCAAGAGTCACCGGGGGGGACTAATGAAAAACTGTTTTTT
CDR3aa: CASSQESPGGTNEKLFF

j_gene: TRBJ2-3
d_gene: -
v_gene: TRBV9
abundance: -
CDR3nt: TGTGCCAGCAGCGTAGATGGGCTATACACAGATACGCAGTATTTT
CDR3aa: CASSVDGLYTDTQYF

j_gene: TRBJ2-3
d_gene: TRBD2
v_gene: TRBV15
abundance: -
CDR3nt: TGTGCCACCAGCAGAGCCCTAGCGGGAGGGCGAGATACGCAGTATTTT
CDR3aa: CATSRALAGGRDTQYF

j_gene: TRBJ2-5
d_gene: TRBD1
v_gene: TRBV15
abundance: -
CDR3nt: TGTGCCACCAGCACCATCGGGACAGGGTCTGGGACCCAGTACTTC
CDR3aa: CATSTIGTGSGTQYF

j_gene: TRBJ2-1
d_gene: TRBD2
v_gene: TRBV19
abundance: -
CDR3nt: TGTGCCAGTAGTATTAGACTAGCGGGAGGGCCTGGGTCGAATGAGCAGTTCTTC
CDR3aa: CASSIRLAGGPGSNEQFF

j_gene: TRBJ1-1
d_gene: TRBD1
v_gene: TRBV4-2
abundance: -
CDR3nt: TGTGCCAGCAGCCATGGGCCGGGACAGTATACTGAAGCTTTCTTT
CDR3aa: CASSHGPGQYTEAFF